This TCR beta chain originates from a study of PD-L1 blockade in urothelial cancer. The time point denotes: pretreatment peripheral blood. Looked up from germline, CDR1 is MDHEN and CDR2 is SYDVKM. The CDR3 is made up of 16 amino acids. Trimming stripped 1 base from V and 6 bases from J, with 16 bases between. The repertoire was sequenced with immunoSEQ multiplex PCR; TCRdb's copy has only in-frame clones and lacks some. The data hold about 39,000 clones, with roughly nine tenths observed a single time. This clone appeared once. The sample was PBMCs, taken around atezolizumab (anti-PD-L1) treatment. The TCR comes from a woman aged 55-69 years with urothelial cancer. The rearrangement joins TRBV28 to TRBJ2-1, with no clear D. Written as DNA, the CDR3 is TGTGCCAGCAGTTTATATCGAGGCAGAGTCGTCAATGAGCAGTTCTTC. Protein product: CASSLYRGRVVNEQFF.